This T cell receptor beta chain was found in a study of T cell responses to AZD1222 COVID-19 vaccine. Regarding the study as a whole: Nearly half of spike-specific TCRs reportedly target unmutated variant regions. Compared with day 0, the breadth and depth of the Spike-specific TCR repertoire rose significantly after two doses of AZD1222. In a largely white British group with more females than males, clonal diversity was possibly underestimated.

As for this clone: Antigen: not known.

Repertoires were generated with immunoSEQ multiplex PCR, while TCRdb's copy carries only in-frame clones and drops some. Among 100,000 to 130,000 clones listed, about 92% were seen once. The CDR3 contains 13 residues. Trimming removed 0 bases at V and 4 bases at J, with 9 bases between. The germline gives CDR1 GTSNPN, CDR2 SVGIG (reference sequence). The sequencing here drew on peripheral blood, taken on day 0 of MenACWY control vaccination. The sequence derives from an adult in good health. J is TRBJ1-1 and V is TRBV30; D is uncertain. CDR3 region: CAWSVTVRTEAFF. The CDR3, as DNA: TGTGCCTGGAGTGTAACAGTCCGCACTGAAGCTTTCTTT.